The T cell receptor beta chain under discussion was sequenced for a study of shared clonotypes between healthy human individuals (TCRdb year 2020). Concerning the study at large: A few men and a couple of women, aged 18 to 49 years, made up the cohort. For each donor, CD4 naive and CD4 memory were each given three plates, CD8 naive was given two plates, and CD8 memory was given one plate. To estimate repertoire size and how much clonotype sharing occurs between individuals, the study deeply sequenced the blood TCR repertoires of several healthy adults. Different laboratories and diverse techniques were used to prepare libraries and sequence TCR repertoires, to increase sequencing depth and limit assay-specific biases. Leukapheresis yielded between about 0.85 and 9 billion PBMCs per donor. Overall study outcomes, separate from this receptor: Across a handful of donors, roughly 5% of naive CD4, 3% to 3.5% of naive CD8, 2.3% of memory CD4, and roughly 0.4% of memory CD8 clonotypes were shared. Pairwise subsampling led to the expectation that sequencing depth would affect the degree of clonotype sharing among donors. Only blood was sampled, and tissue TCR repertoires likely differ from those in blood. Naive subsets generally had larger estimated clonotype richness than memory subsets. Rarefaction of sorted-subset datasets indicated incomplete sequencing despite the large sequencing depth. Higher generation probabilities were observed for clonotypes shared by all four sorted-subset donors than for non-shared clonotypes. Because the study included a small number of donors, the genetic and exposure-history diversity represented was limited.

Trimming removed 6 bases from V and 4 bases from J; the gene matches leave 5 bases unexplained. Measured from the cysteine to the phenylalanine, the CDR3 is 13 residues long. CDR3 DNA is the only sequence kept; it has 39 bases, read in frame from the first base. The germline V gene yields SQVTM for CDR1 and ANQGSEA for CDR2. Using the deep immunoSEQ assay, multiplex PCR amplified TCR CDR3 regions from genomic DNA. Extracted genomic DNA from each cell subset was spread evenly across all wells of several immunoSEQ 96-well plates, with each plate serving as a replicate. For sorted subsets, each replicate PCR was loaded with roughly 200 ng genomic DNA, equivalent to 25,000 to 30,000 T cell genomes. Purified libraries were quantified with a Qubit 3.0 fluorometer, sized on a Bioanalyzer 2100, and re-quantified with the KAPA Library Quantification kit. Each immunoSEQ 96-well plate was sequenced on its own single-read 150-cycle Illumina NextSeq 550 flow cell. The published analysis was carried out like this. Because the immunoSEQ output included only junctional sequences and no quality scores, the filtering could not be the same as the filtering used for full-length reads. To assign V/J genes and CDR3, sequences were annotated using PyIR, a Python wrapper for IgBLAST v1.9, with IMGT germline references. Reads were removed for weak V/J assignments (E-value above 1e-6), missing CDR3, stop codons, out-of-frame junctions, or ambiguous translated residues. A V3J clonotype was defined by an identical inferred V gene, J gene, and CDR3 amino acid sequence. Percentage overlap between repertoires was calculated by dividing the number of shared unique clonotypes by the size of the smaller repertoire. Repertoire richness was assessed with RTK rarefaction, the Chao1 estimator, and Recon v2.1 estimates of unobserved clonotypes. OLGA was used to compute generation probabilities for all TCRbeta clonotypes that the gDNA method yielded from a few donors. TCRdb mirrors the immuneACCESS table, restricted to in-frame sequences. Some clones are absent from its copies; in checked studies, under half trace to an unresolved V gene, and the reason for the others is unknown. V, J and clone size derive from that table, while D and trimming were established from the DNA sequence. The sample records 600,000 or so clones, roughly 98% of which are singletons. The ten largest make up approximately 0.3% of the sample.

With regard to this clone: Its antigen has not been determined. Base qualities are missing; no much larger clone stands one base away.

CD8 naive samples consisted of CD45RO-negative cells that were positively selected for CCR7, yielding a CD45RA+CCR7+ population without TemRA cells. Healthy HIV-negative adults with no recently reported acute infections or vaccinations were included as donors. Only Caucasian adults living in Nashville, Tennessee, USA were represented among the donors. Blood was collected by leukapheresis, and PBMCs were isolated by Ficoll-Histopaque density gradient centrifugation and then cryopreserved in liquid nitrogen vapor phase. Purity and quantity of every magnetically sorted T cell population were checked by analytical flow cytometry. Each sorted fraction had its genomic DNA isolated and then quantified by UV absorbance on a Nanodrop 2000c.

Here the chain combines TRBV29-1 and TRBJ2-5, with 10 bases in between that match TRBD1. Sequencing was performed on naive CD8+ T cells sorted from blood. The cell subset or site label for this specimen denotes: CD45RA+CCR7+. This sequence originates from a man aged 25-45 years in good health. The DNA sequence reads TGCAGCGTAGCGGGACAGGGGCGAGAGACCCAGTACTTC. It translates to CSVAGQGRETQYF.